The 26 T cell receptor beta chains below all came from one sample that was sequenced in a study of STAT5B mutations in CD4+ large granular lymphocyte leukemia. Data came from immunoSEQ multiplex PCR; TCRdb stores just in-frame clones and leaves some out. The sample has more than 20,000 clones, about four fifths seen once. The specimen was CD4+ T cells from blood buffy coats. The source is a human donor in good health.

This rearrangement joins TRBV6-5 to TRBJ2-3; 7 positions agree with TRBD1. Per germline, CDR1 MNHEY and CDR2 SVGAGI. The CDR3 consists of 14 residues. V trimming: 6 bases; J trimming: 6 bases; junction bases outside the gene matches: 9. Written as DNA, the CDR3 is TGTGCCAGCAGGGACCCCACAGGGGCCGATACGCAGTATTTT. It translates to CASRDPTGADTQYF.

The chain uses TRBV6-5 and TRBJ1-4; tentatively, D is TRBD1 (5 bases). Germline V gene data show CDR1 as MNHEY and CDR2 as SVGAGI. The CDR3 loop spans 15 amino acids. The V end lost 6 bases, the J end lost 8 bases, and 19 bases lay between the germline ends. The CDR3 DNA reads as TGTGCCAGCAGATCTTGGGGACGCTCAAGAGAAAAACTGTTTTTT. Translated, it gives CASRSWGRSREKLFF.

The V gene is TRBV6-5, the J gene TRBJ1-2; D not resolved. The V and J ends lost 5 bases and 5 bases respectively, with 12 bases between them. Germline V gene lookup returns CDR1 MNHEY and CDR2 SVGAGI. This CDR3 spans 13 amino acids. The CDR3 region has the DNA TGTGCCAGCAGTCCACGGCCCGGTTATGGCTACACCTTC. Amino acids: CASSPRPGYGYTF.

The chain has TRBV15 and TRBJ1-1; D might be TRBD1 (5 bases). This CDR3 is 14 amino acids long. V lost 8 bases, J lost 5 bases, and 18 bases lay in between. Germline V CDR1 and CDR2: LNHNV, YYDKDF (reference sequence). CDR3 sequence: CATRPPGLGTEAFF. In DNA, the CDR3 is TGTGCCACCCGGCCCCCGGGGCTGGGTACTGAAGCTTTCTTT.

The chain couples TRBV5-6 to TRBJ2-2; a possible D gene is TRBD1 (6 bases). Between the trimmed V and J ends, which lost 2 bases and 4 bases, there was a span of 15 bases. Germline CDR1 SGHDT, CDR2 YYEEEE. This CDR3 has 16 residues. For the CDR3, the DNA is TGTGCCAGCAGCTTTCAAGGGGGACGGGCCACCGGGGAGCTGTTTTTT. This translates into CASSFQGGRATGELFF.

The chain couples TRBV19 to TRBJ1-1; weak D call: TRBD1 (5 bases). The V gene's germline CDR1 is LNHDA and CDR2 SQIVND (reference sequence). CDR3 length equals 15 residues. Between the trimmed V and J ends, which lost 3 bases and 3 bases, there was a span of 14 bases. The CDR3 loop reads CASSMGGRWDTEAFF. In nucleotides, the CDR3 is TGTGCCAGTAGTATGGGGGGACGGTGGGACACTGAAGCTTTCTTT.

This clone was counted only a few times. The chain has TRBV10-3 and TRBJ1-5; no firm D call. Trimming shortened V by 2 bases and J by 7 bases, and 9 bases separated the two germline ends. The CDR3 loop spans 13 amino acids. Germline V gene lookup returns CDR1 ENHRY and CDR2 SYGVKD. In DNA, the CDR3 is TGTGCCATCAGTGAGGGATTATCGCAGCCCCAGCATTTT. Translating it yields CAISEGLSQPQHF.

V and J are TRBV25-1 and TRBJ1-4; TRBD1 matches 10 bases. Germline V gives CDR1 MGHDK, CDR2 SYGVNS. Losses at the gene ends were 0 bases for V and 8 bases for J; bases not matched to a gene: 3. The CDR3 has 15 amino acids. CDR3 amino acids: CASSEYGQGGEKLFF. The CDR3 DNA reads as TGTGCCAGCAGTGAATACGGACAGGGGGGCGAAAAACTGTTTTTT. Complete variable domain (other parts from reference TRBV25-1 and TRBJ1-4): EADIYQTPRYLVIGTGKKITLECSQTMGHDKMYWYQQDPGMELHLIHYSYGVNSTEKGDLSSESTVSRIRTEHFPLTLESARPSHTSQYLCASSEYGQGGEKLFFGSGTQLSVL.

The chain is built from TRBV9 and TRBJ2-7, with D possibly TRBD2 on 5 matching bases. Germline-derived CDR1 and CDR2 are SGDLS and YYNGEE. This CDR3 has 16 amino acids. The V end lost 0 bases, the J end lost 7 bases, and 20 bases lay between the germline ends. The CDR3, as DNA: TGTGCCAGCAGCGTAGTCGAGTCCGGGGTAGGAGGAGAGCAGTACTTC. Translation: CASSVVESGVGGEQYF.

The rearrangement links TRBV11-2 to TRBJ2-7; 9 bases match TRBD1. The trim removed 4 bases at V and 2 bases at J, leaving 6 bases unmatched. CDR1 and CDR2 (germline): SGHAT, FQNNGV. The CDR3 loop spans 15 amino acids. In nucleotides, the CDR3 is TGTGCCAGCAGCTCAGGGACAGGGAGGACCTACGAGCAGTACTTC. The encoded protein is CASSSGTGRTYEQYF. The entire variable domain, with the rest obtained from reference TRBV11-2 and TRBJ2-7, is as follows: EAGVAQSPRYKIIEKRQSVAFWCNPISGHATLYWYQQILGQGPKLLIQFQNNGVVDDSQLPKDRFSAERLKGVDSTLKIQPAKLEDSAVYLCASSSGTGRTYEQYFGPGTRLTVT.

This clone has only one observation. This rearrangement joins TRBV30 to TRBJ1-2; D is possibly TRBD1 (6 bases). The CDR3 sequence is 13 residues long. Germline lookup yields CDR1 GTSNPN and CDR2 SVGIG (reference sequence). Trimming removed 5 bases at V and 9 bases at J, with 19 bases between. CDR3 protein: CAWRGGGLWSYTF. In nucleotides, the CDR3 is TGTGCCTGGCGAGGGGGGGGTTTATGGAGCTACACCTTC.

This chain joins TRBV28 and TRBJ2-1; TRBD2 matches 10 bases. Unmatched junction bases numbered 4, after V lost 4 bases and J lost 1 base. The CDR3 totals 16 residues. CDR1 is MDHEN and CDR2 is SYDVKM in the germline V gene. CDR3 sequence reads: CASSWSGRASYNEQFF. DNA for the CDR3: TGTGCCAGCAGTTGGAGCGGGAGGGCATCCTACAATGAGCAGTTCTTC.

This chain joins TRBV9 and TRBJ1-1, with D uncertain. Germline V gene lookup returns CDR1 SGDLS and CDR2 YYNGEE. Between the trimmed V and J ends, which lost 3 bases and 6 bases, there was a span of 12 bases. The CDR3 consists of 13 residues. This chain's CDR3 is CASSATLGAEAFF. The CDR3 bases are TGTGCCAGCAGCGCGACCCTGGGCGCTGAAGCTTTCTTT.

This clone was recorded once. This rearrangement joins TRBV2 to TRBJ2-5; TRBD2 matches 9 bases. CDR1 and CDR2 (germline): SNHLY, FYNNEI. The CDR3 has 16 residues. Trimming cost V 4 bases and J 2 bases; bases outside gene matches: 8. Here the CDR3 reads CASSGVSGRIQETQYF. CDR3 DNA: TGTGCCAGCAGTGGTGTGAGCGGGAGGATTCAAGAGACCCAGTACTTC.

The chain employs TRBV30 and TRBJ2-1; D may be TRBD2 (5 bases). The V gene's germline CDR1 is GTSNPN and CDR2 SVGIG (reference sequence). V lost 6 bases, J lost 2 bases, and 23 bases lay in between. The CDR3 is 17 amino acids. This chain's CDR3 is CACLRVTITSPYNEQFF. In DNA form, the CDR3 reads TGTGCCTGCCTGCGGGTGACAATCACGAGCCCCTACAATGAGCAGTTCTTC.

This sequence joins TRBV5-6 and TRBJ2-3; 13 bases are a match to TRBD2. The CDR3 totals 16 residues. V was clipped by 4 bases and J by 3 bases; unmatched bases: 5. Germline CDR1 SGHDT, CDR2 YYEEEE. CDR3 residues: CASSLGTSGTTDTQYF. CDR3 bases: TGTGCCAGCAGCCTAGGGACTAGCGGGACGACAGATACGCAGTATTTT.

This clone has a single count. This sequence joins TRBV5-4 and TRBJ2-3; 9 bases agree with TRBD2. Per the germline V gene, CDR1 is SGHNT and CDR2 is YYREEE (reference sequence). V trimming: 4 bases; J trimming: 2 bases; junction bases outside the gene matches: 5. This CDR3 region has 15 residues. The CDR3 reads CASSLAGRFTDTQYF. For the CDR3, the DNA is TGTGCCAGCAGCCTAGCGGGAAGATTCACAGATACGCAGTATTTT.

J is TRBJ1-5 and V is TRBV30; 10 bases align to TRBD1. The CDR3 has 14 amino acids. Trimming cost V 5 bases and J 5 bases; bases outside gene matches: 6. From germline, CDR1 is GTSNPN and CDR2 SVGIG (reference sequence). The CDR3, as DNA: TGTGCCTGGGAATCCGGGACAGGGGATCAGCCCCAGCATTTT. This gives the protein CAWESGTGDQPQHF.

The V call is TRBV7-9, the J call TRBJ1-4; TRBD1 aligns across 8 bases. Germline V gives CDR1 SEHNR, CDR2 FQNEAQ (reference sequence). After removal of 2 bases from V and 5 bases from J, the junction contained 4 bases not matched to a gene. The CDR3 length is 15 residues. The CDR3 protein is CASSLWDRRNEKLFF. The CDR3 DNA sequence: TGTGCCAGCAGCTTATGGGACAGGAGGAATGAAAAACTGTTTTTT. Full variable domain (remainder filled in from reference TRBV7-9 and TRBJ1-4): DTGVSQNPRHKITKRGQNVTFRCDPISEHNRLYWYRQTLGQGPEFLTYFQNEAQLEKSRLLSDRFSAERPKGSFSTLEIQRTEQGDSAMYLCASSLWDRRNEKLFFGSGTQLSVL.

The CDR3 region has the DNA TGTGCCAGCATCCGACAGGGAAGGCCTGGCTACACCTTC. This translates into CASIRQGRPGYTF. The chain links TRBV28 to TRBJ1-2; TRBD1 matches at 7 bases. Germline CDR1 is MDHEN and CDR2 is SYDVKM. V gave up 7 bases and J gave up 7 bases; unmatched junction bases: 9. This CDR3 spans 13 amino acids.

This clone was seen more than once but under ten times. The chain joins TRBV6-1 to TRBJ2-7; D is possibly TRBD1 or TRBD2 (5 bases each). Germline-derived CDR1 and CDR2 are MNHNS and SASEGT. The CDR3 runs to 14 residues. The germline V and J ends were trimmed by 8 bases and 6 bases, with 20 bases remaining between them. CDR3 nucleotide sequence: TGTGCCAGCCGGACCGGGACCACTGCTAGCGAGCAGTACTTC. As protein: CASRTGTTASEQYF.

In DNA form, the CDR3 reads TGTGCCTGGAGTGCAACCGCGACTACAGATACGCAGTATTTT. This encodes CAWSATATTDTQYF. The rearrangement links TRBV30 to TRBJ2-3; D unclear. This CDR3 has 14 amino acids. CDR1 and CDR2 from the germline V gene are GTSNPN and SVGIG (reference sequence). Trimming shortened V by 1 base and J by 3 bases, and 11 bases separated the two germline ends.

The chain carries TRBV6-1 and TRBJ2-2; D may be TRBD2 (6 bases). The germline CDR1 and CDR2 sequences are MNHNS and SASEGT. Trimming took 8 bases from V and 3 from J, leaving 16 bases between them. The CDR3 runs to 15 residues. CDR3 loop: CASSRRGEDTGELFF. For the CDR3, the DNA is TGTGCCAGCTCCCGGAGGGGCGAGGACACCGGGGAGCTGTTTTTT.

The chain is built from TRBV25-1 and TRBJ1-2; D might be TRBD1 (5 bases). This CDR3 is built from 17 residues. Germline V gene data show CDR1 as MGHDK and CDR2 as SYGVNS. Trimming left V 2 bases short and J 3 bases short, with 19 bases between. Here the CDR3 DNA reads TGTGCCAGCAGTGAACTCGGTAGAGGGGATGGAGACTATGGCTACACCTTC. Its protein is CASSELGRGDGDYGYTF.

V usage is TRBV6-6 and J usage is TRBJ1-2, with a tentative D call TRBD1 (5 bases). Per germline, CDR1 MNHNY and CDR2 SVGAGI (reference sequence). The ends were cut back, 7 bases at V and 7 bases at J, with 22 bases in the middle. The CDR3 consists of 15 residues. The CDR3 reads CASTGNRELFGGYTF. CDR3 DNA sequence: TGTGCCAGCACAGGGAACCGAGAGCTGTTTGGTGGCTACACCTTC.

This clone was picked up a small number of times. This sequence joins TRBV5-4 and TRBJ1-1, with TRBD1 matching 7 bases. V was pared by 4 bases and J by 5 bases, with 8 bases of the junction left unmatched. Germline-derived CDR1 and CDR2 are SGHNT and YYREEE (reference sequence). The CDR3 sequence is 14 residues long. As DNA, the CDR3 is TGTGCCAGCAGCCCCGGAGGGACAGCGACTGAAGCTTTCTTT. Its translation is CASSPGGTATEAFF.